A selection of T cell receptor beta chains follows, all from one sample in a study of T cells in Graves' hyperthyroidism and ophthalmopathy. MiXCR was run by TCRdb on the multiplex PCR reads, yielding one entry per CDR3 protein. Of more than 500,000 distinct CDR3 sequences in the sample, 40% to 50% were seen once. Material for sequencing was peripheral blood or thyroid tissue (not recorded which). These receptors all stem from an adult woman with Graves' disease, either hyperthyroidism or ophthalmopathy (not recorded which). CDR3s include the opening cysteine and the closing phenylalanine or tryptophan. The D gene is left open where the match is weak. Size tells how often a clone was seen (once, few, many) or the class of an expanded clone, and some rows leave it out.

j_call v_call clone_size d_call cdr3_aa cdr3_nt
TRBJ1-5 TRBV20-1 many - CSAPSEQGLGPQHF TGCAGTGCCCCATCGGAACAGGGTTTGGGGCCCCAGCATTTT
TRBJ1-3 TRBV6-1 - - CASSLFEAFFGQGTIYF -
TRBJ1-5 TRBV7-8 - TRBD1 CASSPSGQGLSFQHF TGTGCCAGCAGCCCGTCAGGACAGGGTTTAAGTTTCCAGCATTTT
TRBJ2-2 TRBV5-1 few TRBD1 CASSLDQDRDWTGELFF TGCGCCAGCAGCTTGGACCAAGACAGGGATTGGACCGGGGAGCTGTTTTTT
TRBJ1-2 TRBV6-1 - - CASSEGWPLYGYTF TGTGCCAGCAGTGAAGGCTGGCCACTCTATGGCTACACCTTC
TRBJ2-2 TRBV7-9 - TRBD2 CASSVSRTSGSGELFF TGTGCCAGCAGCGTCTCCCGGACTAGCGGGTCCGGGGAGCTGTTTTTT
TRBJ1-2 TRBV20-1 many - CSARDLGEGYGYTF TGCAGTGCTAGAGATTTAGGGGAGGGGTATGGCTACACCTTC
TRBJ2-7 TRBV7-9 many TRBD1 CASSPRTGDYEQYF TGTGCCAGCAGTCCACGGACAGGGGACTACGAGCAGTACTTC
TRBJ2-7 TRBV15 - - CATSRDLVTEQYF TGTGCCACCAGCAGAGATTTAGTAACCGAGCAGTACTTC
TRBJ1-2 TRBV24-1 many - CATSDPSTGEVYGYTF TGTGCCACCAGTGACCCTTCGACGGGGGAGGTCTATGGCTACACCTTC
TRBJ1-5 TRBV30 - TRBD1 CAWSHRDRDNQPQHF TGTGCCTGGAGTCACCGGGACAGGGACAATCAGCCCCAGCATTTT
TRBJ2-5 TRBV5-1 many - CASSLIPEETQYF TGCGCCAGCAGCTTGATTCCCGAAGAGACCCAGTACTTC
TRBJ1-2 TRBV12-3/TRBV12-4 many - CASSARQDADGYTF TGTGCCAGCAGTGCCAGACAGGACGCGGATGGCTACACCTTC
TRBJ2-3 TRBV7-3 many - CASSPGTFNVDTQYF TGTGCCAGCAGCCCGGGGACCTTCAACGTGGATACGCAGTATTTT
TRBJ2-5 TRBV5-1 - TRBD2 CASSLGLAGGSETQYF TGCGCCAGCAGCTTGGGACTAGCGGGAGGTTCAGAGACCCAGTACTTC
TRBJ1-1 TRBV5-1 many - CASSGGTAGTEAFF TGCGCCAGCAGCGGAGGGACGGCGGGGACTGAAGCTTTCTTT
TRBJ2-5 TRBV7-2 - - CASSLGTASETQYF TGTGCCAGCAGCTTAGGGACAGCGTCAGAGACCCAGTACTTC
TRBJ1-1 TRBV20-1 - - CSARTQMNTEAFF TGCAGTGCTAGGACACAAATGAACACTGAAGCTTTCTTT
TRBJ2-2 TRBV2 - - CASSLGTGELSW TGTGCCAGCAGTTTGGGAACCGGGGAGCTGTCTTGG
TRBJ2-7 TRBV9 - TRBD1 CASSVGGGREYEQYF TGTGCCAGCAGCGTAGGAGGGGGCAGGGAGTACGAGCAGTACTTC
TRBJ1-6 TRBV19 - - CASMEADYNSPLHF TGTGCCAGTATGGAGGCAGATTATAATTCACCCCTCCACTTT
TRBJ1-5 TRBV12-3/TRBV12-4 many - CASSIQGMQPQHF TGTGCCAGCAGTATACAGGGTATGCAGCCCCAGCATTTT
TRBJ1-1 TRBV6-6 - - CASRPGGLYTEAFF TGTGCCAGCCGCCCCGGGGGGCTTTACACTGAAGCTTTCTTT
TRBJ2-5 TRBV3-1 many - CASSQGRQETQYF TGTGCCAGCAGCCAAGGGCGCCAAGAGACCCAGTACTTC
TRBJ1-4 TRBV29-1 many - CSVTADATNEKLFF TGCAGCGTCACTGCAGATGCAACTAATGAAAAACTGTTTTTT
TRBJ2-7 TRBV15 - - CATSRAGDEQYF TGTGCCACCAGCAGAGCGGGTGACGAGCAGTACTTC
TRBJ2-7 TRBV20-1 - - CSARAFSERNEQYF TGCAGTGCTAGAGCTTTTTCGGAACGGAACGAGCAGTACTTC
TRBJ1-1 TRBV7-2 - TRBD1 CASSFRQGVGTEAFF TGTGCCAGCAGCTTTAGACAGGGGGTGGGGACTGAAGCTTTCTTT
TRBJ1-2 TRBV7-9 few - CASSFPGVGYGYTF TGTGCCAGCAGCTTCCCAGGGGTCGGCTATGGCTACACCTTC
TRBJ1-2 TRBV28 - - CASTTRFSTYGYTF TGTGCCAGCACCACCCGGTTCTCCACCTATGGCTACACCTTC
TRBJ2-7 TRBV7-2 many - CASSLEGGYEQYF TGTGCCAGCAGCTTAGAGGGGGGCTACGAGCAGTACTTC
TRBJ2-5 TRBV5-1 many - CASSREETQYF TGCGCCAGCAGCCGGGAGGAGACCCAGTACTTC
TRBJ1-1 TRBV12-3/TRBV12-4 - - CASSYRVGDTEAFF TGTGCCAGCAGTTACAGGGTGGGCGACACTGAAGCTTTCTTT
TRBJ2-5 TRBV10-3 - - CAISGSDQETQYF TGTGCCATCAGTGGGTCAGACCAAGAGACCCAGTACTTC
TRBJ2-2 TRBV13 - TRBD2 CASSPTGTSGTGELFF TGTGCCAGCAGCCCAACGGGGACTAGCGGTACCGGGGAGCTGTTTTTT
TRBJ1-6 TRBV7-9 - - CASSHGTGNSPLHF TGTGCCAGCAGCCACGGCACAGGAAATTCACCCCTCCACTTT
TRBJ2-5 TRBV10-3 - TRBD1 CAIRGDRGGETQYF TGTGCCATCAGAGGGGACAGGGGAGGTGAGACCCAGTACTTC
TRBJ2-7 TRBV10-3 - TRBD2 CAISGGLAGTYEQYF TGTGCCATCAGTGGGGGACTAGCGGGGACCTACGAGCAGTACTTC
TRBJ1-5 TRBV2 many - CASTRNPNQPQHF TGTGCCAGCACCAGGAATCCCAATCAGCCCCAGCATTTT
TRBJ2-5 TRBV7-2 few - CASSATGETQYF TGTGCCAGCAGCGCTACCGGGGAGACCCAGTACTTC
TRBJ1-4 TRBV15 - - CATSRDLVSEKLFF TGTGCCACCAGCAGAGATCTAGTATCTGAAAAACTGTTTTTT
TRBJ2-5 TRBV24-1 few - CATSDLLQTQYF TGTGCCACCAGTGATTTGCTCCAGACCCAGTACTTC
TRBJ2-5 TRBV19 - - CASSIGAQGRETQYF TGTGCCAGTAGTATCGGAGCCCAGGGGAGAGAGACCCAGTACTTC
TRBJ2-7 TRBV29-1 many TRBD2 CSVTGTSGSGEQYF TGCAGCGTTACCGGGACTAGCGGGAGTGGGGAGCAGTACTTC
TRBJ2-7 TRBV5-1 many - CASSPMASQEEQYF TGCGCCAGCAGCCCCATGGCTTCTCAAGAAGAGCAGTACTTC
TRBJ2-7 TRBV7-2 - TRBD2 CASSLGGLAGSEQYF TGTGCCAGCAGCTTAGGGGGACTAGCGGGAAGCGAGCAGTACTTC
TRBJ1-4 TRBV19 many TRBD1 CASSTRDREFNEKLFF TGTGCCAGTAGTACCCGGGACAGGGAATTCAATGAAAAACTGTTTTTT
TRBJ2-7 TRBV10-3 many TRBD2 CAISDPPGVAGGFYEQYF TGTGCCATCAGTGACCCACCCGGGGTAGCGGGAGGCTTCTACGAGCAGTACTTC
TRBJ2-5 TRBV15 few - CATSRELLETQYF TGTGCCACCAGCCGAGAGTTGCTGGAGACCCAGTACTTC
TRBJ1-2 TRBV5-1 - - CASSLGGTYYGYTF TGCGCCAGCAGCTTGGGAGGGACTTACTATGGCTACACCTTC
TRBJ2-2 TRBV19 - - CASSMGTSRNTGELFF TGTGCCAGTAGTATGGGAACTAGCAGGAACACCGGGGAGCTGTTTTTT
TRBJ2-2 TRBV2 many - CASTVGVTGELFF TGTGCCAGCACGGTCGGCGTAACCGGGGAGCTGTTTTTT